The 10 T cell receptor beta chains below all came from one sample that was sequenced in a study of T cell repertoires in cytomegalovirus infection. TCRdb redid the calling of the reads with MiXCR, one entry per CDR3 protein. The sample holds 110,000 to 150,000 distinct CDR3 sequences, about 6.5% seen once. The sequencing sample was made of PBMCs. Receptor source: a human donor in good health (CMV status not recorded). Some clones in this sample may be carry-over from other donors' samples.

A few counts support this clonotype. The CDR3 nucleotides are TGTGCCAGCAGCTATCTACACGGGGAAACTGAAGCTTTCTTT. This sequence encodes CASSYLHGETEAFF. The chain carries TRBV14 and TRBJ1-1, with D uncertain. CDR1 and CDR2 from the germline V gene are SGHDN and FVKESK. V lost 5 bases to trimming and J lost 5 bases, with 15 bases between them. There are 14 residues in the CDR3.

This chain links TRBV5-6 with TRBJ1-6; D remains ambiguous. The V end was cut by 2 bases, the J end by 4 bases, with 4 bases between. The V gene's germline CDR1 is SGHDT and CDR2 YYEEEE. The CDR3 sequence is 13 residues long. This chain's CDR3 is CASSFRYNSPLHF. The CDR3 coding sequence is TGTGCCAGCAGCTTCCGGTATAATTCACCCCTCCACTTT.

This clonotype was found a few times. CDR3 DNA: TGTGCCAGCTCATCACTAGTTGTGGGGAACACAGATACGCAGTATTTT. This sequence encodes CASSSLVVGNTDTQYF. The rearrangement joins TRBV18 to TRBJ2-3; possibly TRBD2 for D (5 bases). V shed 5 bases and J shed 2 bases, with 17 bases lying between them. Germline CDR1 reads KGHSH; CDR2 reads LQKENI. The CDR3 has 16 residues.

There are many counts of this clonotype. V is TRBV28 and J is TRBJ1-5; TRBD1 aligns across 7 bases. The V gene end was trimmed by 1 base and the J gene end by 3 bases; junction bases not matched to a gene: 3. CDR3 length: 15 amino acids. Per germline, CDR1 MDHEN and CDR2 SYDVKM. The CDR3 loop is CASSLYRGNNQPQHF. The CDR3, as DNA: TGTGCCAGCAGTTTATACAGGGGCAACAATCAGCCCCAGCATTTT. The variable domain in full, with the rest retrieved from reference TRBV28 and TRBJ1-5, is DVKVTQSSRYLVKRTGEKVFLECVQDMDHENMFWYRQDPGLGLRLIYFSYDVKMKEKGDIPEGYSVSREKKERFSLILESASTNQTSMYLCASSLYRGNNQPQHFGDGTRLSIL.

This clonotype showed up many times. V usage is TRBV10-3 and J usage is TRBJ1-6, with D possibly matching TRBD1 (5 bases). The germline gives CDR1 ENHRY, CDR2 SYGVKD. The V and J ends lost 3 bases and 15 bases respectively, with 15 bases between them. There are 13 residues in the CDR3. In DNA form, the CDR3 reads TGTGCCATCAGTGAAGGGGACGGGAGGGACCTCCACTTT. Its protein product is CAISEGDGRDLHF.

This clonotype was observed many times. This chain uses TRBV20-1 with TRBJ1-6, with D possibly matching TRBD1 (6 bases). V was pared by 2 bases and J by 7 bases, with 12 bases between. CDR1 DFQATT and CDR2 SNEGSKA come from the germline V gene (reference sequence). The CDR3 sequence is 14 residues long. This CDR3 reads CSARRRQGNSPLHF. In DNA form, the CDR3 reads TGCAGTGCTAGAAGGCGGCAGGGGAATTCACCCCTCCACTTT.

There are many counts of this clonotype. The CDR3 bases are TGTGCCAGCAGTTTAGGGGCAGACTCAGATACGCAGTATTTT. Translated: CASSLGADSDTQYF. J is TRBJ2-3 and V is TRBV12-3 or TRBV12-4, with D unresolved. The V end lost 1 base, the J end lost 4 bases, and 9 bases lay between the germline ends. The CDR3 length is 14 residues.

This clonotype was recorded many times. The chain recombines TRBV7-2 with TRBJ1-2; TRBD1 might be the D (5 bases). This CDR3 has 14 residues. Per the germline V gene, CDR1 is SGHTA and CDR2 is FQGNSA. Trimming removed 5 bases at V and 2 bases at J, with 12 bases between. CDR3 sequence (DNA): TGTGCCAGCAGCGCCGACAGTGTCAACTATGGCTACACCTTC. Translating gives CASSADSVNYGYTF.

Of note for this clonotype: A much larger clone lies one base from this, so it may be a read error. The DNA for the CDR3 is TGTGCCAGCGGCTCCTGGGCCAGGACGAACACTGAAGCTTTCTTT. Translating gives CASGSWARTNTEAFF. This chain links TRBV7-1 with TRBJ1-1; D unresolved. TRBV7-1 is marked as an open reading frame, function uncertain. The CDR3 extends over 15 amino acids.

This clonotype was found many times. The gene calls are TRBV6-2 or TRBV6-3 and TRBJ2-4, with a weak D call TRBD1 (6 bases). CDR3 length: 12 amino acids. V lost 6 bases and J 5 bases, leaving 8 bases between the germline ends. CDR1 and CDR2 (germline): MNHEY, SVGEGT. Written as DNA, the CDR3 is TGTGCCAGCAGACAGGGAGAAAACATTCAGTACTTC. It specifies CASRQGENIQYF.